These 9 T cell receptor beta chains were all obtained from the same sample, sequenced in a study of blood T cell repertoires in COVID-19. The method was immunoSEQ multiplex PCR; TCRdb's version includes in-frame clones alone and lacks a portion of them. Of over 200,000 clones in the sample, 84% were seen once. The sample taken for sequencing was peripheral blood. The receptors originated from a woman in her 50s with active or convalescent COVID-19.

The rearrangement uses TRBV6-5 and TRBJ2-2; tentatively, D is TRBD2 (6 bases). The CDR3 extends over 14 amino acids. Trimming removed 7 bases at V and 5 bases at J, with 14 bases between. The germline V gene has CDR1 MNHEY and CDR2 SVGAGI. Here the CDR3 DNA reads TGTGCCAGCACGGCGGGACTGTTAACCGGGGAGCTGTTTTTT. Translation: CASTAGLLTGELFF.

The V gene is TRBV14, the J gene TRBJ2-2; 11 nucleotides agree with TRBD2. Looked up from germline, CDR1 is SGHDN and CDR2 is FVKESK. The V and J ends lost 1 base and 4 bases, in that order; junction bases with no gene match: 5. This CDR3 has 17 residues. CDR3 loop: CASSQVTSGMGTGELFF. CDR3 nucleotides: TGTGCCAGCAGCCAAGTGACTAGCGGGATGGGCACCGGGGAGCTGTTTTTT.

The CDR3 nucleotides are TGTGCCAGCAGCGTAGGTACTAGCGGGAGGGGAGGGCAAGAGACCCAGTACTTC. It specifies CASSVGTSGRGGQETQYF. The chain combines TRBV9 with TRBJ2-5; 13 bases are a match to TRBD2. Germline-derived CDR1 and CDR2 are SGDLS and YYNGEE. V lost 0 bases, J lost 2 bases, and 7 bases stayed unmatched. The CDR3 runs to 18 residues. The full variable domain, rest sourced from reference TRBV9 and TRBJ2-5, is DSGVTQTPKHLITATGQRVTLRCSPRSGDLSVYWYQQSLDQGLQFLIQYYNGEERAKGNILERFSAQQFPDLHSELNLSSLELGDSALYFCASSVGTSGRGGQETQYFGPGTRLLVL.

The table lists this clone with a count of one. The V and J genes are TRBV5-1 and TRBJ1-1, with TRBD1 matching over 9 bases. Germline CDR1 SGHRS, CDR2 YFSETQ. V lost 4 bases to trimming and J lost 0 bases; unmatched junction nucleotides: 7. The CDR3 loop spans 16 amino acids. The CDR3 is CASSRRTGEMNTEAFF. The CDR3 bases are TGCGCCAGCAGCCGTCGGACAGGGGAGATGAACACTGAAGCTTTCTTT.

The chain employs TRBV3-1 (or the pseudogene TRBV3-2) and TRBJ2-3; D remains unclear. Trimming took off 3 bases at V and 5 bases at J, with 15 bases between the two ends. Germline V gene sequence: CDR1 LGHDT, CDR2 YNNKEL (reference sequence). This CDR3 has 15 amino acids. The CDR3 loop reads CASSHGTPGGDTQYF. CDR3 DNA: TGTGCCAGCAGCCACGGTACCCCCGGCGGAGATACGCAGTATTTT.

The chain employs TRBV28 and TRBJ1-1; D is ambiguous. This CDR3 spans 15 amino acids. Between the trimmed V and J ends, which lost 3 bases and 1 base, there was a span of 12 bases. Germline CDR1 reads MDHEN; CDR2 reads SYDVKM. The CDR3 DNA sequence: TGTGCCAGCAGTTTTAGGACTGGGAGGAACACTGAAGCTTTCTTT. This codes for CASSFRTGRNTEAFF.

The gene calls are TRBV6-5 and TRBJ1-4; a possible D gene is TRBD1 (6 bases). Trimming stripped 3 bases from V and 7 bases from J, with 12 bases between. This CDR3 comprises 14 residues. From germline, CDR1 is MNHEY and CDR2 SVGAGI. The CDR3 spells CASSYDRSGEKLFF. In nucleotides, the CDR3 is TGTGCCAGCAGTTATGACAGGTCAGGTGAAAAACTGTTTTTT.

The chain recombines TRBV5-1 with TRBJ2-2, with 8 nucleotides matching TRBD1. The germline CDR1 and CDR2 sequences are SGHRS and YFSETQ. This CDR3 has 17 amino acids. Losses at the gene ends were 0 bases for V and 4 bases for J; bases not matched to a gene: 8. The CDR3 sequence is CASSLVLRQGRTGELFF. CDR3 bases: TGCGCCAGCAGCTTGGTGCTTCGACAGGGGCGCACCGGGGAGCTGTTTTTT.

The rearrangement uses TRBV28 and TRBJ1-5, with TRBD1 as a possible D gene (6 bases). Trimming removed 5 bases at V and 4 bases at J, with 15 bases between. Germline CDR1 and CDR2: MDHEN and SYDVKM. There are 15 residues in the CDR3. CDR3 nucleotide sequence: TGTGCCAGCAGTCGATTTAGGGGGGGGAATCAGCCCCAGCATTTT. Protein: CASSRFRGGNQPQHF. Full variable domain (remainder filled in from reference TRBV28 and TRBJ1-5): DVKVTQSSRYLVKRTGEKVFLECVQDMDHENMFWYRQDPGLGLRLIYFSYDVKMKEKGDIPEGYSVSREKKERFSLILESASTNQTSMYLCASSRFRGGNQPQHFGDGTRLSIL.